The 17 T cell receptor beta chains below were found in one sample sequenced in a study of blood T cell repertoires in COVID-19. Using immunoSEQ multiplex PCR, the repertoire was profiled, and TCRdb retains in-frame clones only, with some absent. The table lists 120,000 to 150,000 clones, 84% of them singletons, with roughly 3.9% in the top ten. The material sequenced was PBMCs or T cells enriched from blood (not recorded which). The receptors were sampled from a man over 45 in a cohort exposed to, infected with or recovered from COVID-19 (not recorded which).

The CDR3 sequence: CASSFSGTEAFF. DNA for the CDR3: TGTGCCAGCAGTTTCTCGGGGACTGAAGCTTTCTTT. The chain employs TRBV12-3 or TRBV12-4 and TRBJ1-1; D remains unclear. Trimming pared 3 bases from V and 5 bases from J, leaving 7 bases between. The CDR3 sequence is 12 residues long.

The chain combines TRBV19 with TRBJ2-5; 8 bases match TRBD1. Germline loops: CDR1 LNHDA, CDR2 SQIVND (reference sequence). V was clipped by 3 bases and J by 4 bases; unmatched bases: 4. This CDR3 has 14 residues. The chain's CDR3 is CASSIRTGRETQYF. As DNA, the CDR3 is TGTGCCAGTAGTATCCGGACAGGGCGAGAGACCCAGTACTTC.

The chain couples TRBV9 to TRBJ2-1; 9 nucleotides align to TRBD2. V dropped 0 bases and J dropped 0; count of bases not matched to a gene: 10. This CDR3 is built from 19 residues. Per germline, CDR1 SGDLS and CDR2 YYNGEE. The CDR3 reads CASSVGASGVMSSYNEQFF. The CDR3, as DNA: TGTGCCAGCAGCGTAGGGGCTAGCGGGGTGATGAGCTCCTACAATGAGCAGTTCTTC.

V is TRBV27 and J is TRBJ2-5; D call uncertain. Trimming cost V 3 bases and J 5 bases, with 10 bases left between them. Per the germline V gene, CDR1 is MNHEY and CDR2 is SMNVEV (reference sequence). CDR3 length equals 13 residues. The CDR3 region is CASSLRPRETQYF. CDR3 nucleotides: TGTGCCAGCAGTTTGAGGCCCCGGGAGACCCAGTACTTC.

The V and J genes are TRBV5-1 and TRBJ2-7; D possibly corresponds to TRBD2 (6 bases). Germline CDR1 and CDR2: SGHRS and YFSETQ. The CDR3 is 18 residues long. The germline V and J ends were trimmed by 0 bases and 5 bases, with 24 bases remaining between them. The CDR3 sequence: CASSLDLVASGRTHEQYF. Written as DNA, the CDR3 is TGCGCCAGCAGCTTGGATTTAGTCGCCTCGGGGAGGACCCACGAGCAGTACTTC.

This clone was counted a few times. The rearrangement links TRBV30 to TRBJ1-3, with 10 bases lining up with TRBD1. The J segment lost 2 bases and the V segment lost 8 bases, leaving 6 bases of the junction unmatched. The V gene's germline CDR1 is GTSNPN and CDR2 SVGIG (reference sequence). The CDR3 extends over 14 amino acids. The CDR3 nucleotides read TGTGCCGGGGCGGACAGGGGGACTGGAAACACCATATATTTT. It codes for CAGADRGTGNTIYF.

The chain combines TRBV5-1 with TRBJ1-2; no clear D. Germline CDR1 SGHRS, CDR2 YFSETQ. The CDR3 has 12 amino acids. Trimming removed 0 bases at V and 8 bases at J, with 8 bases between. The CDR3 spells CASSLDVRGYTF. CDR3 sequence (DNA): TGCGCCAGCAGCTTGGACGTACGGGGCTACACCTTC. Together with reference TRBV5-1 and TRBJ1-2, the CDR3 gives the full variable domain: KAGVTQTPRYLIKTRGQQVTLSCSPISGHRSVSWYQQTPGQGLQFLFEYFSETQRNKGNFPGRFSGRQFSNSRSEMNVSTLELGDSALYLCASSLDVRGYTFGSGTRLTVV.

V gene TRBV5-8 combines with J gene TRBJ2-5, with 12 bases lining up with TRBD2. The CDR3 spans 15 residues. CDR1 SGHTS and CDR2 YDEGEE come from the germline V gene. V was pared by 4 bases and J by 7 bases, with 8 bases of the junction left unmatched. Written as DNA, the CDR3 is TGTGCCAGCAGCGTACCGACTAGCGGGGGTGGGACCCAGTACTTC. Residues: CASSVPTSGGGTQYF.

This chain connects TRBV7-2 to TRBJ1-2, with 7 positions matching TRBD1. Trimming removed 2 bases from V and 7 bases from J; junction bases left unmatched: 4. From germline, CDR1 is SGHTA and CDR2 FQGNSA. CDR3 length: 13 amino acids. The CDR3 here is CASSLRGRRGYTF. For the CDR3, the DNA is TGTGCCAGCAGCTTAAGGGGGCGGCGTGGCTACACCTTC. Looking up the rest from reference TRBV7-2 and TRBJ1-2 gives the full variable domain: GAGVSQSPSNKVTEKGKDVELRCDPISGHTALYWYRQSLGQGLEFLIYFQGNSAPDKSGLPSDRFSAERTGGSVSTLTIQRTQQEDSAVYLCASSLRGRRGYTFGSGTRLTVV.

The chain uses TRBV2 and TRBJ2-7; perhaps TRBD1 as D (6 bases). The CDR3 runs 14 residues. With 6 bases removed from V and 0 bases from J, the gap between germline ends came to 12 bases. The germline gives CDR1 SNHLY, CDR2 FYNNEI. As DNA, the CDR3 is TGTGCCAGCAGGGAACAGGGCTACTCCTACGAGCAGTACTTC. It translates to CASREQGYSYEQYF. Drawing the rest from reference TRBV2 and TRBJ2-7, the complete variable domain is EPEVTQTPSHQVTQMGQEVILRCVPISNHLYFYWYRQILGQKVEFLVSFYNNEISEKSEIFDDQFSVERPDGSNFTLKIRSTKLEDSAMYFCASREQGYSYEQYFGPGTRLTVT.

The CDR3 sequence: CASSLGSGRSSGELFF. In DNA, the CDR3 is TGCGCCAGCAGCTTGGGCAGCGGCAGGTCGTCCGGGGAGCTGTTTTTT. The chain recombines TRBV5-1 with TRBJ2-2; a weak D match, TRBD2 (5 bases). The ends were cut back, 0 bases at V and 6 bases at J, with 15 bases in the middle. The germline V gene encodes CDR1 SGHRS and CDR2 YFSETQ. The CDR3 consists of 16 residues. The whole variable domain, remainder taken from reference TRBV5-1 and TRBJ2-2, is KAGVTQTPRYLIKTRGQQVTLSCSPISGHRSVSWYQQTPGQGLQFLFEYFSETQRNKGNFPGRFSGRQFSNSRSEMNVSTLELGDSALYLCASSLGSGRSSGELFFGEGSRLTVL.

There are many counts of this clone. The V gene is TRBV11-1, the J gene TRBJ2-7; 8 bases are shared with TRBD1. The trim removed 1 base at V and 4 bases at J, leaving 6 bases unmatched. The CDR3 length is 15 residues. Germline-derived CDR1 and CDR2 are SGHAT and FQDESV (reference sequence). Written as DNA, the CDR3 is TGTGCCAGCAGCTTAGTCGCAGGGGGCATATACGAGCAGTACTTC. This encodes CASSLVAGGIYEQYF. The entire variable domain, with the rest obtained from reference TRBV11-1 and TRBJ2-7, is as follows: EAEVAQSPRYKITEKSQAVAFWCDPISGHATLYWYRQILGQGPELLVQFQDESVVDDSQLPKDRFSAERLKGVDSTLKIQPAELGDSAMYLCASSLVAGGIYEQYFGPGTRLTVT.

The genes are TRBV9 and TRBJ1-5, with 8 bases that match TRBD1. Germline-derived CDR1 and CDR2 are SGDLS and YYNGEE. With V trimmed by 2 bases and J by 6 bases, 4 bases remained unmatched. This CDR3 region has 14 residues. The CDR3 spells CASSVGDRGQPQHF. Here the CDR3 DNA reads TGTGCCAGCAGCGTTGGCGACAGGGGTCAGCCCCAGCATTTT.

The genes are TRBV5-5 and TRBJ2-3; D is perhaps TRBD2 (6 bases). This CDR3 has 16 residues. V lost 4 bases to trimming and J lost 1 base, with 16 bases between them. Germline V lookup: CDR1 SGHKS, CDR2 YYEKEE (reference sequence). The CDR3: CASSPGASSGTDTQYF. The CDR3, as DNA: TGTGCCAGCAGCCCGGGAGCTAGTTCCGGCACAGATACGCAGTATTTT.

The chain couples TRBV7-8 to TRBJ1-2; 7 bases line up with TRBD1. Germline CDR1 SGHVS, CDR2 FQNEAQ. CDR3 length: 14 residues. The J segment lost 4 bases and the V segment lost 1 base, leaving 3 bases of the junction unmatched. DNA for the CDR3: TGTGCCAGCAGCTTAGACAGGGGCCCCTATGGCTACACCTTC. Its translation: CASSLDRGPYGYTF.

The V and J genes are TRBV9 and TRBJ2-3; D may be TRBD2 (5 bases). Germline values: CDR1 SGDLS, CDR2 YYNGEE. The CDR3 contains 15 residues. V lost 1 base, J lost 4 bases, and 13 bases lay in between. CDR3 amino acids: CASSVTPGSADTQYF. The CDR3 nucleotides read TGTGCCAGCAGCGTAACCCCGGGGAGCGCAGATACGCAGTATTTT.

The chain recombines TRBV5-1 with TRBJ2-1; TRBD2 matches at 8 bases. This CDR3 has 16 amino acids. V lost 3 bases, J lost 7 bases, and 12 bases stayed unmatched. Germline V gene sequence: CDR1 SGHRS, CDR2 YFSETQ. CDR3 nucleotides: TGCGCCAGCAGCTCGTCTTTAGCGGGAAGGGGGAATGAGCAGTTCTTC. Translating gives CASSSSLAGRGNEQFF.